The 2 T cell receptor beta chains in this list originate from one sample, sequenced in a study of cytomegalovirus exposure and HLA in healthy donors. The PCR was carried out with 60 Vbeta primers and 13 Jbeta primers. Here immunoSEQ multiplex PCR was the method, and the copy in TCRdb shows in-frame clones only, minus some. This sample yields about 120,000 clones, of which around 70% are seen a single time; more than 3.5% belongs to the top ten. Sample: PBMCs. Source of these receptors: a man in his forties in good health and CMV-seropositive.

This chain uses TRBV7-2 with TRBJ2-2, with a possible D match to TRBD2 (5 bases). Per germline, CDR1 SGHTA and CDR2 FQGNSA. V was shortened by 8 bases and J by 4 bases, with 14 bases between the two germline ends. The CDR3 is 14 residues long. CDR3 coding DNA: TGTGCCAGCGGCCCAGCGGTTCGCACCGGGGAGCTGTTTTTT. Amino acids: CASGPAVRTGELFF.

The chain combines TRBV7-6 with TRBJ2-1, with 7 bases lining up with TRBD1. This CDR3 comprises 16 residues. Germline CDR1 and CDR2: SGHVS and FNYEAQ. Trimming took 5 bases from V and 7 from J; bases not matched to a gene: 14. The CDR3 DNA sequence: TGTGCCAGCAGCGGAAAGACAGGGAAAGTGGGGAATGAGCAGTTCTTC. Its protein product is CASSGKTGKVGNEQFF.